One sample yielded the 14 T cell receptor beta chains listed below, sequenced in a study of T cell responses to AZD1222 COVID-19 vaccine. Profiling relied on immunoSEQ multiplex PCR, and the TCRdb table lists in-frame clones only, not all of them. The sample lists roughly 150,000 clones; roughly 90% were seen once. This specimen was peripheral blood, taken on day 0 of AZD1222 vaccination. These receptor sequences come from an adult in good health.

The chain carries TRBV7-2 and TRBJ2-7; TRBD2 matches 14 bases. V lost 5 bases and J lost 2; bases outside the gene matches: 5. The CDR3 totals 16 residues. Germline lookup yields CDR1 SGHTA and CDR2 FQGNSA. Here the CDR3 reads CASSIGTSGGPYEQYF. Here the CDR3 DNA reads TGTGCCAGCAGCATTGGGACTAGCGGGGGACCCTACGAGCAGTACTTC.

This chain uses TRBV7-2 with TRBJ1-1; D is unclear. This CDR3 has 13 amino acids. Deletions cut 2 bases from V and 5 bases from J, with 9 bases between. Germline V gene lookup returns CDR1 SGHTA and CDR2 FQGNSA. The CDR3 region is CASSLIGVTEAFF. CDR3 coding DNA: TGTGCCAGCAGCTTAATCGGGGTGACTGAAGCTTTCTTT.

The rearrangement links TRBV7-2 to TRBJ2-7; 7 bases are a match to TRBD1. J gave up 1 base and V 5 bases, and 8 bases lay outside the gene matches. The CDR3 runs to 15 residues. Looked up from germline, CDR1 is SGHTA and CDR2 is FQGNSA. CDR3 nucleotides: TGTGCCAGCAGCAACACCGGGACAGTATCCTACGAGCAGTACTTC. Encoded protein: CASSNTGTVSYEQYF.

The chain joins TRBV6-2 or TRBV6-3 to TRBJ1-1, with D possibly being TRBD1 (5 bases). CDR1 and CDR2 from the germline V gene are MNHEY and SVGEGT. The CDR3 sequence is 17 residues long. Trimming stripped 0 bases from V and 4 bases from J, with 18 bases between. CDR3 in amino acids: CASSYSRGRGAGTEAFF. The CDR3, as DNA: TGTGCCAGCAGTTACTCCCGAGGGCGGGGCGCGGGCACTGAAGCTTTCTTT.

The V call is TRBV7-3, the J call TRBJ1-2; D possibly corresponds to TRBD1 (5 bases). The CDR3 totals 17 residues. Germline V CDR1 and CDR2: SGHTA, FQGTGA. The V gene lost 2 bases and the J gene lost 6 bases, with 22 bases spanning the gap. In DNA form, the CDR3 reads TGTGCCAGCAGCTTACGACGGGAGGGGCGCGGGGAAGATGGCTACACCTTC. Translation gives CASSLRREGRGEDGYTF.

This chain uses TRBV28 with TRBJ1-4; the D gene is possibly TRBD1 (5 bases). CDR1 and CDR2 (germline): MDHEN, SYDVKM. The CDR3 loop spans 15 amino acids. V was shortened by 2 bases and J by 8 bases, with 15 bases between the two germline ends. The CDR3 sequence is CASSLTPPRDEKLFF. The CDR3 DNA follows: TGTGCCAGCAGTTTAACTCCTCCACGGGACGAAAAACTGTTTTTT.

Within the sample, this clone is medium-sized (0.01 to 0.1%). The rearrangement links TRBV6-2 or TRBV6-3 to TRBJ2-7, with 11 positions matching TRBD2. The CDR3 totals 15 residues. The J segment lost 4 bases and the V segment lost 6 bases, leaving 8 bases of the junction unmatched. CDR1 is MNHEY, CDR2 SVGEGT, per germline. The CDR3, as DNA: TGTGCCAGCAGCCCTGAACTAGCGGGGGAGTACGAGCAGTACTTC. It translates to CASSPELAGEYEQYF.

The V call is TRBV29-1, the J call TRBJ2-7; the match to TRBD1 covers 9 bases. The CDR3 runs to 14 residues. V dropped 4 bases and J dropped 3; count of bases not matched to a gene: 7. Germline values: CDR1 SQVTM, CDR2 ANQGSEA. CDR3 protein: CSVVFWDRVYEQYF. CDR3 in DNA: TGCAGCGTTGTTTTCTGGGACAGGGTCTACGAGCAGTACTTC.

The V and J genes are TRBV5-5 and TRBJ1-4; the D gene is possibly TRBD1 (5 bases). CDR1 is SGHKS, CDR2 YYEKEE, per germline (reference sequence). The germline V and J ends were trimmed by 3 bases and 8 bases, with 14 bases remaining between them. The CDR3 consists of 14 residues. CDR3 amino acids: CASSSVGGYEKLFF. For the CDR3, the DNA is TGTGCCAGCAGCTCGGTGGGGGGGTACGAAAAACTGTTTTTT.

This chain uses TRBV4-1 with TRBJ1-1, with D perhaps matching TRBD1 (5 bases). The CDR3 has 18 residues. CDR1 is MGHRA and CDR2 is YSYEKL in the germline V gene. V lost 0 bases, J lost 1 base, and 18 bases lay in between. DNA of the CDR3: TGCGCCAGCAGCCAAGAGTGGGGGTTACCCGGCGCGAACACTGAAGCTTTCTTT. Protein: CASSQEWGLPGANTEAFF.

As for this clone: The sample contains more than one DNA sequence encoding this CDR3. The rearrangement joins TRBV6-5 to TRBJ2-5; no reliable D call. Germline V CDR1 and CDR2: MNHEY, SVGAGI. The CDR3 runs 13 residues. V was cut by 2 bases and J by 1 base, with 5 bases left in between. The CDR3 nucleotides read TGTGCCAGCAGTTACGGCGGCCAAGAGACCCAGTACTTC. It codes for CASSYGGQETQYF.

The rearrangement uses TRBV7-6 and TRBJ2-2; D gene ambiguous. The CDR3 is 10 residues long. V lost 8 bases, J lost 7 bases, and 5 bases lay in between. Germline V gives CDR1 SGHVS, CDR2 FNYEAQ. The CDR3 DNA follows: TGTGCCAGCGACGTCGGGGAGCTGTTTTTT. This gives the protein CASDVGELFF.

The J gene is TRBJ2-1, the V gene TRBV7-9, with TRBD2 identical over 10 bases. Germline V CDR1 and CDR2: SEHNR, FQNEAQ (reference sequence). V shed 3 bases and J 4 bases; nucleotides not matched to a gene: 3. This CDR3 has 15 amino acids. The CDR3 bases are TGTGCCAGCAGCTTGACTAGCGGGCTTTACAATGAGCAGTTCTTC. Translating gives CASSLTSGLYNEQFF.

The chain links TRBV6-5 to TRBJ1-1; D not certain. Germline CDR1 reads MNHEY; CDR2 reads SVGAGI. The CDR3 covers 14 residues. The V and J ends lost 5 bases and 8 bases respectively, with 18 bases between them. This CDR3 reads CASSPQEKGLEAFF. CDR3 DNA sequence: TGTGCCAGCAGTCCTCAGGAGAAGGGCTTGGAAGCTTTCTTT.